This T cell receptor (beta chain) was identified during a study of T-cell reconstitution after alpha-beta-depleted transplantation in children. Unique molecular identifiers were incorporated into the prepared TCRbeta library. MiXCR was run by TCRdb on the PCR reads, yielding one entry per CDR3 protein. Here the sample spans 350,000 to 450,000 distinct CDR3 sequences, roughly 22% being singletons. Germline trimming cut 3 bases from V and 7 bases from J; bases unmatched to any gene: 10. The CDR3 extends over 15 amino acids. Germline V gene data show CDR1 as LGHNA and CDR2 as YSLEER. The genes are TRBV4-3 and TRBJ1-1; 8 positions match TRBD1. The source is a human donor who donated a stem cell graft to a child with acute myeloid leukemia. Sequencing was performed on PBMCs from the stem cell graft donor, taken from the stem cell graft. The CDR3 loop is CASSHQRVGQGEAFF. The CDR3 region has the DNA TGCGCCAGCAGCCACCAAAGAGTCGGACAGGGTGAAGCTTTCTTT.